A single sample is the source of the 10 T cell receptor beta chains below, sequenced in a study of OX40 agonist ivuxolimab in advanced cancers. Only in-frame clones appear in the TCRdb table, and some are missing; sequencing was by immunoSEQ multiplex PCR. The table shows about 45,000 clones, with 65% to 85% occurring only once. This specimen consisted of CD4+ or CD8+ T cells sorted from blood, obtained in a trial of the OX40 agonist ivuxolimab. The receptor set was obtained from an adult with an advanced solid tumor such as melanoma, head and neck, liver or kidney cancer.

This clone was counted between two and nine times. The gene calls are TRBV5-5 and TRBJ2-1, with D unresolved. Trimming stripped 4 bases from V and 8 bases from J, with 13 bases between. The length of the CDR3 is 13 residues. Germline loops: CDR1 SGHKS, CDR2 YYEKEE (reference sequence). This CDR3 is CASSPPDRDEQFF. The CDR3 DNA follows: TGTGCCAGCAGCCCTCCTGACCGGGATGAGCAGTTCTTC.

J is TRBJ2-7 and V is TRBV6-1; perhaps TRBD2 as D (6 bases). The V gene lost 2 bases and the J gene lost 1 base, with 15 bases spanning the gap. Germline V CDR1 and CDR2: MNHNS, SASEGT. The CDR3 extends over 16 amino acids. DNA for the CDR3: TGTGCCAGCAGTGAACGCGGCCTAGCGCAATCCTACGAGCAGTACTTC. This codes for CASSERGLAQSYEQYF.

V usage is TRBV2 and J usage is TRBJ2-7; 11 positions match TRBD2. Germline V CDR1 and CDR2: SNHLY, FYNNEI. The V segment lost 5 bases and the J segment 5 bases; nucleotides outside the gene matches: 5. The CDR3 extends over 14 amino acids. CDR3 region: CASSTSGSFDEQYF. The CDR3 nucleotides read TGTGCCAGCAGTACTAGCGGGAGTTTCGACGAGCAGTACTTC.

The V gene is TRBV5-1, the J gene TRBJ1-2; TRBD1 matches 9 bases. V dropped 4 bases and J dropped 8; count of bases not matched to a gene: 9. The CDR3 sequence is 14 residues long. The germline V gene has CDR1 SGHRS and CDR2 YFSETQ. The CDR3 region is CASSIQGQGGGYTF. In DNA, the CDR3 is TGCGCCAGCAGCATACAGGGACAGGGCGGAGGCTACACCTTC. Combining the CDR3 with reference TRBV5-1 and TRBJ1-2 gives the whole variable domain KAGVTQTPRYLIKTRGQQVTLSCSPISGHRSVSWYQQTPGQGLQFLFEYFSETQRNKGNFPGRFSGRQFSNSRSEMNVSTLELGDSALYLCASSIQGQGGGYTFGSGTRLTVV.

J is TRBJ2-1 and V is TRBV11-3, with TRBD2 matching 10 bases. The CDR3 has 17 residues. The trim removed 2 bases at V and 3 bases at J, leaving 7 bases unmatched. CDR1 and CDR2 from the germline V gene are SGHNT and YENEEA. CDR3 coding DNA: TGTGCCAGCAGCTTAATAGCGGGAGGAGGGAACTACAATGAGCAGTTCTTC. It specifies CASSLIAGGGNYNEQFF.

This clone was seen only once. This rearrangement joins TRBV5-1 to TRBJ2-1, with D uncertain. Per the germline V gene, CDR1 is SGHRS and CDR2 is YFSETQ. CDR3 size: 12 residues. V lost 2 bases, J lost 4 bases, and 4 bases lay in between. CDR3 nucleotides: TGCGCCAGCAGCTTTAGGTACAATGAGCAGTTCTTC. Protein sequence: CASSFRYNEQFF.

The V call is TRBV18, the J call TRBJ2-7, with D unclear. The V and J ends lost 2 bases and 1 base respectively, with 9 bases between them. The CDR3 sequence is 14 residues long. Germline assignment: CDR1 KGHSH and CDR2 LQKENI. The CDR3 protein is CASSPTTRSYEQYF. CDR3 DNA: TGTGCCAGCTCACCAACGACAAGATCCTACGAGCAGTACTTC.

V is TRBV10-3 and J is TRBJ2-7, with TRBD2 identical over 7 bases. Trimming took 6 bases from V and 2 from J; bases not matched to a gene: 7. Germline CDR1 reads ENHRY; CDR2 reads SYGVKD. This CDR3 contains 14 residues. Written as DNA, the CDR3 is TGTGCCATCAGCGAGCGGGAAACAACCTACGAGCAGTACTTC. Protein product: CAISERETTYEQYF.

V usage is TRBV5-6 and J usage is TRBJ1-1, with D hard to call. The V end was cut by 0 bases, the J end by 5 bases, with 14 bases between. CDR3 length: 15 amino acids. Germline lookup yields CDR1 SGHDT and CDR2 YYEEEE. DNA of the CDR3: TGTGCCAGCAGCTTGGGAAGGTGGACCGAGACTGAAGCTTTCTTT. Residues: CASSLGRWTETEAFF.

The chain recombines TRBV11-2 with TRBJ2-3; 9 nucleotides agree with TRBD1. CDR3 length equals 15 residues. CDR1 SGHAT and CDR2 FQNNGV come from the germline V gene. The V segment lost 5 bases and the J segment 8 bases; nucleotides outside the gene matches: 11. CDR3 DNA sequence: TGTGCCAGCAGCGACCGGACAGGGGCGTTGGGTACGCAGTATTTT. Translating gives CASSDRTGALGTQYF.